This T cell receptor beta chain was captured by sequencing in a study of radiotherapy plus CTLA-4 blockade in lung cancer. TCRdb's copy holds only in-frame clones and misses some; the assay was immunoSEQ multiplex PCR. This sample yields about 88,000 clones, of which more than 70% are seen a single time; over 11% belongs to the top ten. The CDR3 is 17 residues long. Germline trimming cut 0 bases from V and 2 bases from J; bases unmatched to any gene: 9. Germline V gene sequence: CDR1 SGHDT, CDR2 YYEEEE. V and J are TRBV5-6 and TRBJ2-3, with 7 bases matching TRBD2. The clonotype comes from a human donor with non-small cell lung cancer that progressed on radiotherapy plus ipilimumab. The source material was peripheral blood, sampled from a patient treated with radiotherapy plus ipilimumab. CDR3 nucleotides: TGTGCCAGCAGCTTGGATGGGGTTGGGGACTACACAGATACGCAGTATTTT. This codes for CASSLDGVGDYTDTQYF.